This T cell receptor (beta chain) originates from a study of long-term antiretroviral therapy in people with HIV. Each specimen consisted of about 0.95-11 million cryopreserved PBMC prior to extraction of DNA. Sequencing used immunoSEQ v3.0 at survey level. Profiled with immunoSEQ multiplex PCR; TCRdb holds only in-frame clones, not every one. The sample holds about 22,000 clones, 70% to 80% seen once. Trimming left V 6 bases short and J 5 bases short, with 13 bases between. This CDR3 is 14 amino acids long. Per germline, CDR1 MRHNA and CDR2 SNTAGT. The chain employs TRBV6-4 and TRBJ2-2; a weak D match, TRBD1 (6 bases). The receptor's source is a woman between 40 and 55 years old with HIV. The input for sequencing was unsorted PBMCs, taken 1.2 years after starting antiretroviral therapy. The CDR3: CASSPDRLTGELFF. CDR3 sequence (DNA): TGTGCCAGCAGCCCAGACAGGTTAACCGGGGAGCTGTTTTTT.